Below are 14 T cell receptor beta chains sequenced from a single sample in a study of shared clonotypes between healthy human individuals. Using immunoSEQ multiplex PCR, the repertoire was profiled, and TCRdb retains in-frame clones only, with some absent. The sample includes roughly 2.4 million clones, roughly 95% of them seen just once. Sequencing was carried out using naive CD4+ T cells sorted from blood. Sample subset: CD45RA+ positively selected. Receptor source: a man between 18 and 35 years old in good health.

The CDR3 sequence is CAWSRGQGESPLHF. In DNA, the CDR3 is TGTGCCTGGTCGAGAGGACAGGGTGAATCACCCCTCCACTTT. V gene TRBV30 combines with J gene TRBJ1-6; 8 bases are a match to TRBD1. The V gene's germline CDR1 is GTSNPN and CDR2 SVGIG (reference sequence). V lost 5 bases and J lost 10; bases outside the gene matches: 10. CDR3 length: 14 amino acids. Using reference TRBV30 and TRBJ1-6 for the parts outside the CDR3, the full variable domain is SQTIHQWPATLVQPVGSPLSLECTVEGTSNPNLYWYRQAAGRGLQLLFYSVGIGQISSEVPQNLSASRPQDRQFILSSKKLLLSDSGFYLCAWSRGQGESPLHFGNGTRLTVT.

V gene TRBV29-1 combines with J gene TRBJ2-1, with 8 bases aligning to TRBD2. There are 14 residues in the CDR3. V shed 5 bases and J 8 bases; nucleotides not matched to a gene: 11. Germline CDR1 is SQVTM and CDR2 is ANQGSEA. The CDR3 loop is CSVPLGSGTYEQFF. CDR3 DNA sequence: TGCAGCGTTCCTCTTGGTAGCGGGACATATGAGCAGTTCTTC.

V is TRBV10-2 and J is TRBJ2-3, with D perhaps given as TRBD1 or TRBD2 (5 bases each). Germline loops: CDR1 WSHSY, CDR2 SAAADI. CDR3 length: 11 amino acids. Trimming removed 9 bases from V and 5 bases from J, with 9 bases in between. For the CDR3, the DNA is TGCGCCAGTACTGGGGGAGATACGCAGTATTTT. Translation gives CASTGGDTQYF.

This clone was counted once. One end of the junction varies from germline; a read error may be responsible. The chain uses TRBV7-7 and TRBJ2-2; D is unresolved. CDR1 is SSHAT, CDR2 FNYEAQ, per germline (reference sequence). There are 13 residues in the CDR3. The DNA of the CDR3 is TGTGCTAGCAGCTTAGAGGCGCCCGGGGAGCTGTTTTTT. Translation: CASSLEAPGELFF.

The V and J genes are TRBV7-2 and TRBJ1-6; TRBD1 aligns across 9 bases. Germline CDR1 SGHTA, CDR2 FQGNSA. Trimming removed 1 base from V and 12 bases from J; junction bases left unmatched: 13. The length of the CDR3 is 17 residues. The CDR3 loop is CASSLGWDRAMWEPLHF. The CDR3 region has the DNA TGTGCCAGCAGCTTAGGATGGGACAGGGCCATGTGGGAACCCCTCCACTTT.

V gene TRBV30 combines with J gene TRBJ2-5, with TRBD1 matching over 9 bases. This CDR3 is 16 amino acids long. Germline CDR1 is GTSNPN and CDR2 is SVGIG (reference sequence). The ends lost 0 bases at V and 5 bases at J; junction bases unmatched: 10. CDR3 sequence reads: CAWSVNPQGAGETQYF. The CDR3 DNA reads as TGTGCCTGGAGTGTAAACCCACAGGGGGCAGGGGAGACCCAGTACTTC.

The rearrangement uses TRBV29-1 and TRBJ1-1, with D possibly TRBD1 on 5 matching bases. The CDR3 runs to 13 residues. Trimming removed 2 bases from V and 4 bases from J, with 11 bases in between. Germline-derived CDR1 and CDR2 are SQVTM and ANQGSEA. The CDR3 sequence: CSVEYRGGTEAFF. The DNA of the CDR3 is TGCAGCGTTGAATATCGGGGGGGCACTGAAGCTTTCTTT. The complete variable domain, with remaining parts taken from reference TRBV29-1 and TRBJ1-1, reads SAVISQKPSRDICQRGTSLTIQCQVDSQVTMMFWYRQQPGQSLTLIATANQGSEATYESGFVIDKFPISRPNLTFSTLTVSNMSPEDSSIYLCSVEYRGGTEAFFGQGTRLTVV.

This sequence joins TRBV10-3 and TRBJ1-1; D call uncertain. V was cut by 10 bases and J by 1 base, with 10 bases left in between. The CDR3 is 12 residues long. Per germline, CDR1 ENHRY and CDR2 SYGVKD. CDR3 in amino acids: CATLGGNTEAFF. CDR3 bases: TGTGCCACCCTGGGCGGGAACACTGAAGCTTTCTTT.

The chain combines TRBV28 with TRBJ2-7, with 8 bases aligning to TRBD2. CDR3 length equals 13 residues. The ends lost 8 bases at V and 3 bases at J; junction bases unmatched: 6. The germline V gene has CDR1 MDHEN and CDR2 SYDVKM. The chain's CDR3 is CASGAGTSYEQYF. The CDR3 coding sequence is TGTGCCAGCGGAGCCGGGACTAGCTACGAGCAGTACTTC.

This clone has a handful of counts. The chain employs TRBV19 and TRBJ1-1, with D possibly being TRBD1 (5 bases). The length of the CDR3 is 15 residues. Germline V lookup: CDR1 LNHDA, CDR2 SQIVND (reference sequence). The V end lost 5 bases, the J end lost 0 bases, and 13 bases lay between the germline ends. CDR3: CASSGAGGLNTEAFF. The CDR3, as DNA: TGTGCCAGTAGTGGGGCAGGAGGTTTGAACACTGAAGCTTTCTTT.

The chain carries TRBV7-9 and TRBJ2-7; 8 positions agree with TRBD1. V trimming: 4 bases; J trimming: 6 bases; junction bases outside the gene matches: 14. This CDR3 is built from 16 residues. Germline lookup yields CDR1 SEHNR and CDR2 FQNEAQ (reference sequence). CDR3 coding DNA: TGTGCCAGCAGCTCCTCCGGGACAGGTACCGGGGGCGAGCAGTACTTC. Protein sequence: CASSSSGTGTGGEQYF. The full variable domain, rest sourced from reference TRBV7-9 and TRBJ2-7, is DTGVSQNPRHKITKRGQNVTFRCDPISEHNRLYWYRQTLGQGPEFLTYFQNEAQLEKSRLLSDRFSAERPKGSFSTLEIQRTEQGDSAMYLCASSSSGTGTGGEQYFGPGTRLTVT.

This clone was counted a few times. The chain joins TRBV7-9 to TRBJ1-2, with a tentative D call TRBD1 (6 bases). Germline values: CDR1 SEHNR, CDR2 FQNEAQ (reference sequence). The V gene lost 3 bases and the J gene lost 4 bases, with 12 bases spanning the gap. CDR3 length equals 14 residues. CDR3 loop: CASSFSGQTYGYTF. As DNA, the CDR3 is TGTGCCAGCAGCTTCAGCGGACAGACCTATGGCTACACCTTC.

This chain links TRBV5-1 with TRBJ2-4, with D unresolved. The CDR3 is 12 residues long. CDR1 is SGHRS, CDR2 YFSETQ, per germline. V lost 0 bases and J 6 bases, leaving 4 bases between the germline ends. The CDR3 here is CASSLDGNIQYF. The CDR3, as DNA: TGCGCCAGCAGCTTGGACGGAAACATTCAGTACTTC.

CDR3 protein: CASSLSSGGFTDTQYF. The CDR3 DNA is TGTGCCAGCAGCTTAAGTAGCGGGGGCTTCACAGATACGCAGTATTTT. The chain is built from TRBV7-2 and TRBJ2-3; 9 nucleotides align to TRBD2. CDR1 and CDR2 (germline): SGHTA, FQGNSA. The CDR3 length is 16 residues. Germline trimming cut 2 bases from V and 2 bases from J; bases unmatched to any gene: 5. Full variable domain (remainder filled in from reference TRBV7-2 and TRBJ2-3): GAGVSQSPSNKVTEKGKDVELRCDPISGHTALYWYRQSLGQGLEFLIYFQGNSAPDKSGLPSDRFSAERTGGSVSTLTIQRTQQEDSAVYLCASSLSSGGFTDTQYFGPGTRLTVL.